This T cell receptor (beta chain) derives from a study of OX40 agonist ivuxolimab in advanced cancers. The table came from immunoSEQ multiplex PCR; TCRdb's copy has only in-frame clones and leaves some out. The repertoire holds roughly 20,000 clones, with around 87% as singletons. Trimming left V 7 bases short and J 1 base short, with 18 bases between. Germline CDR1 is SGHRS and CDR2 is YFSETQ. The CDR3 runs to 15 residues. The rearrangement uses TRBV5-1 and TRBJ2-7; perhaps TRBD1 as D (5 bases). The sequences come from CD4+ or CD8+ T cells sorted from blood, collected in a trial of the OX40 agonist ivuxolimab. The receptor was derived from an adult with an advanced solid tumor such as melanoma, head and neck, liver or kidney cancer. This chain's CDR3 is CASREATERSYEQYF. DNA of the CDR3: TGCGCCAGCCGAGAAGCGACAGAGAGATCCTACGAGCAGTACTTC.